This T cell receptor (beta chain) was sequenced for a study of blood T cell repertoires in COVID-19. The overall study: From T cells, B-cell-depleted T cells, or PBMCs came the material, which was cDNA or gDNA.

The germline gives CDR1 MNHNY, CDR2 SVGAGI (reference sequence). The V end was cut by 6 bases, the J end by 9 bases, with 20 bases between. The CDR3 spans 14 residues. Assay used: immunoSEQ multiplex PCR; TCRdb lists only in-frame clones, some missing. The table shows 60,000 to 70,000 clones, with 80% to 85% occurring only once. This clone came up once. The chain uses TRBV6-6 and TRBJ1-2, with a possible D match to TRBD1 (6 bases). The origin of this receptor is a woman aged 55-70 years with acute or convalescent COVID-19. Material for sequencing was peripheral blood. Here the CDR3 DNA reads TGTGCCAGCAGGCACCCGGGACAAGGGAGTCGCTACACCTTC. It is translated as CASRHPGQGSRYTF.